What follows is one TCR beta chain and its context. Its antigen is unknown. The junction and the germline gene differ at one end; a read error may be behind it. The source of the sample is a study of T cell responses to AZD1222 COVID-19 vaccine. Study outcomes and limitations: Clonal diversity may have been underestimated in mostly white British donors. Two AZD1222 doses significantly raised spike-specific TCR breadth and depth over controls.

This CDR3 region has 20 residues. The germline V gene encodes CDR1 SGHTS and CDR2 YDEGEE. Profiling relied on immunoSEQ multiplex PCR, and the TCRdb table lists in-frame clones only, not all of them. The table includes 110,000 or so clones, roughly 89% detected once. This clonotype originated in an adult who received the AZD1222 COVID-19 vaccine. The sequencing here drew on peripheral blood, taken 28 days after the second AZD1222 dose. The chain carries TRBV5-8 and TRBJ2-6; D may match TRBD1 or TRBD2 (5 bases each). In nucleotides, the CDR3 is TGTGCCAGCTGCTTGTTTTGTGGTTGGGAAGGGACCTGTGGGGCCAACGTCCTGACTTTC. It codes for CASCLFCGWEGTCGANVLTF.